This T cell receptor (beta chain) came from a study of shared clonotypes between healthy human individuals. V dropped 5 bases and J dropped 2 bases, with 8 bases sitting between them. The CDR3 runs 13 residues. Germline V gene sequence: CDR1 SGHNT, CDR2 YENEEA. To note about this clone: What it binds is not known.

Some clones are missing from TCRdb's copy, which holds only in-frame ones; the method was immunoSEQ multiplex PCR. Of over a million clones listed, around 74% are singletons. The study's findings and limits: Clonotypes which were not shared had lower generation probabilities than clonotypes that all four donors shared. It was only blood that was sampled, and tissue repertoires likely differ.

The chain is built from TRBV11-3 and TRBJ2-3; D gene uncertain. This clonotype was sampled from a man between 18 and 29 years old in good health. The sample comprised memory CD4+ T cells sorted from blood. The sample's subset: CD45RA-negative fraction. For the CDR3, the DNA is TGTGCCAGCAGCAAAGGAATCACAGATACGCAGTATTTT. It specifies CASSKGITDTQYF.